This T cell receptor (beta chain) was documented in a study of blood T cell repertoires in COVID-19. Study-wide background: Samples of COVID-19 (acute and convalescent) were obtained from the United States, Italy and Spain.

Participant ages covered about 18 to 95 years across around 22 US areas. Two negative PCRs, clearance, or symptom resolution had been documented for recovered Cohort 3 donors. Here immunoSEQ multiplex PCR was the method, and the copy in TCRdb shows in-frame clones only, minus some. The table includes about 340,000 clones, roughly 90% detected once. V dropped 5 bases and J dropped 0 bases, with 17 bases sitting between them. The CDR3 has 17 amino acids. The germline V gene has CDR1 SGHTA and CDR2 FQGNSA. The clonotype originates from a woman aged 25-40 years who had recovered from COVID-19. Sample: PBMCs or T cells enriched from blood (not recorded which). The chain recombines TRBV7-2 with TRBJ2-1; no firm D call. CDR3 nucleotides: TGTGCCAGCAGCCCGAACCTTCCCTTGAGCTCCTACAATGAGCAGTTCTTC. It encodes CASSPNLPLSSYNEQFF. The variable domain in full, completed from reference TRBV7-2 and TRBJ2-1, reads GAGVSQSPSNKVTEKGKDVELRCDPISGHTALYWYRQSLGQGLEFLIYFQGNSAPDKSGLPSDRFSAERTGGSVSTLTIQRTQQEDSAVYLCASSPNLPLSSYNEQFFGPGTRLTVL.